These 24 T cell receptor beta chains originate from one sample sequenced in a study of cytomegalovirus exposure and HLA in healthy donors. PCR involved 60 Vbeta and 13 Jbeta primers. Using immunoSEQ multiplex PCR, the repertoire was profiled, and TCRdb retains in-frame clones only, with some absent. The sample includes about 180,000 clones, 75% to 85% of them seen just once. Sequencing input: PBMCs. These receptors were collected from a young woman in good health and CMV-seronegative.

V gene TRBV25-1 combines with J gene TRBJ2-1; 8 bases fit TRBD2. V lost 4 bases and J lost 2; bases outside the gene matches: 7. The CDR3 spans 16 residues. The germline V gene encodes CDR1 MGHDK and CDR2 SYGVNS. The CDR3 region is CASSGDSGITYNEQFF. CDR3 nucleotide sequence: TGTGCCAGCAGTGGGGATAGCGGGATTACCTACAATGAGCAGTTCTTC.

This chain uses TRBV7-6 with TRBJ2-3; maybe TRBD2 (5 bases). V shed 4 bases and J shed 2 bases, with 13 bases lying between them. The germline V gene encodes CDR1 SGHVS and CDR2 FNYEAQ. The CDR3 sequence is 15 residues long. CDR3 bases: TGTGCCAGCAGCTCGACCGGGGTTCCCACAGATACGCAGTATTTT. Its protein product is CASSSTGVPTDTQYF.

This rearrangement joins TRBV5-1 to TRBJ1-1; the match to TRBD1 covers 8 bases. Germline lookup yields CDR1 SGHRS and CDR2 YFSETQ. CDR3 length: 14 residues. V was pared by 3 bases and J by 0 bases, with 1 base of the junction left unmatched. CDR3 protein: CASSWTGMNTEAFF. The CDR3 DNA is TGCGCCAGCAGCTGGACAGGGATGAACACTGAAGCTTTCTTT.

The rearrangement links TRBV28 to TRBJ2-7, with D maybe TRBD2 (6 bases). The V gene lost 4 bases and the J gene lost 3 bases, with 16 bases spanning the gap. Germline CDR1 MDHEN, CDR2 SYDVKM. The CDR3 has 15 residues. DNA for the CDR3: TGTGCCAGCAGTTCCCCTGGGGGGTACGACTACGAGCAGTACTTC. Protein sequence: CASSSPGGYDYEQYF.

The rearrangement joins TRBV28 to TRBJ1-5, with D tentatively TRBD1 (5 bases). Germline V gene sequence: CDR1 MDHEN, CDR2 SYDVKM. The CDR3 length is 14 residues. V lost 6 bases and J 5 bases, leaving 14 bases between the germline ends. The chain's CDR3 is CASSSNTGDQPQHF. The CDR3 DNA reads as TGTGCCAGCAGCTCCAACACGGGGGATCAGCCCCAGCATTTT.

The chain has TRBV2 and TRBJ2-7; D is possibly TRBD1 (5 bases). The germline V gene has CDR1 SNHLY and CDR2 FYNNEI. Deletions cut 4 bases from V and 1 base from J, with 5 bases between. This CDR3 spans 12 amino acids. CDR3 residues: CASSGQSYEQYF. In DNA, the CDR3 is TGTGCCAGCAGTGGACAGTCCTACGAGCAGTACTTC.

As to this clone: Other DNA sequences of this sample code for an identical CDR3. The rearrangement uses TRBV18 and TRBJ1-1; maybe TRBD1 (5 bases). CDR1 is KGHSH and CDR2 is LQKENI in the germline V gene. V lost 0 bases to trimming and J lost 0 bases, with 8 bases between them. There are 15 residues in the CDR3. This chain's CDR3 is CASSPPSGMNTEAFF. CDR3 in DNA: TGTGCCAGCTCACCACCCTCAGGGATGAACACTGAAGCTTTCTTT.

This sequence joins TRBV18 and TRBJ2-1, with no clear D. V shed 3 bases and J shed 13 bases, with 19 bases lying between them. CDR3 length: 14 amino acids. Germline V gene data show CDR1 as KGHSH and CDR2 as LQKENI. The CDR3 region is CASSPPVMAGLQFF. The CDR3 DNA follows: TGTGCCAGCTCACCGCCCGTAATGGCAGGCTTACAGTTCTTC.

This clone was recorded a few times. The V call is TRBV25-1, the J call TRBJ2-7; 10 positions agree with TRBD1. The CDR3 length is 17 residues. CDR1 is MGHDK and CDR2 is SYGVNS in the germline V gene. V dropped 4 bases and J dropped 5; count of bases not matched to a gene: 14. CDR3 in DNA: TGTGCCAGCAGTGCCACGCTGGGGGACAGGGGTTCCGACGAGCAGTACTTC. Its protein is CASSATLGDRGSDEQYF.

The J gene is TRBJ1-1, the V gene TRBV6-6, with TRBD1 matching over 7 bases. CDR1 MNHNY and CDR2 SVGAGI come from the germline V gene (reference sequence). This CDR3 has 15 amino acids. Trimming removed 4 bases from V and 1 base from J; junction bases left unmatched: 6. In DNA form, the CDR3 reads TGTGCCAGCAGTTTATTATCAGGGGGGAACACTGAAGCTTTCTTT. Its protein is CASSLLSGGNTEAFF.

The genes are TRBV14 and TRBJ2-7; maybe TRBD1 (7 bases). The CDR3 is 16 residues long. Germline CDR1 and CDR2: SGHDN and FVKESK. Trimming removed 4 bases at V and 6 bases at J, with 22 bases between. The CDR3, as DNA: TGTGCCAGCAGCCCCAACCTAGGGGGCAGGGGAGGCGAGCAGTACTTC. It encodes CASSPNLGGRGGEQYF.

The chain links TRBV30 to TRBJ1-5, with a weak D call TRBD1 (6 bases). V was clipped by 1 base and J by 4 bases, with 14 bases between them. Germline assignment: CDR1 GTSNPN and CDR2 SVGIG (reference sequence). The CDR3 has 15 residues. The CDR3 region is CAWSAPGTTNQPQHF. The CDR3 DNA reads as TGTGCCTGGAGTGCTCCCGGGACAACGAATCAGCCCCAGCATTTT.

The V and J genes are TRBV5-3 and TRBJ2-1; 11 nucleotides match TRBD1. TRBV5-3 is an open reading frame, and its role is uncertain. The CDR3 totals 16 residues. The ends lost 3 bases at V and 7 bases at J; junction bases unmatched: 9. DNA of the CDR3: TGTGCCAGAAGCTGGGAGGACAGGGGGCGTTTAAATGAGCAGTTCTTC. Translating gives CARSWEDRGRLNEQFF.

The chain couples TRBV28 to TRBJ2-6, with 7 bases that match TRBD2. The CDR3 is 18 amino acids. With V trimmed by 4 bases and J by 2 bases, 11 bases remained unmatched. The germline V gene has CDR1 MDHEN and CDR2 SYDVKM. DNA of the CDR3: TGTGCCAGCAGTTCATTTTATAGTGGGGGGGCTGGGGCCAACGTCCTGACTTTC. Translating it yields CASSSFYSGGAGANVLTF.

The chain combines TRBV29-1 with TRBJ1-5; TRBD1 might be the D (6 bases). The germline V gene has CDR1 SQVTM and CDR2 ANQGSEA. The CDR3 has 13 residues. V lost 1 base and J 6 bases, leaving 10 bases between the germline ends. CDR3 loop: CSVEVGRGQPQHF. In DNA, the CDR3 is TGCAGCGTTGAAGTTGGCAGGGGTCAGCCCCAGCATTTT.

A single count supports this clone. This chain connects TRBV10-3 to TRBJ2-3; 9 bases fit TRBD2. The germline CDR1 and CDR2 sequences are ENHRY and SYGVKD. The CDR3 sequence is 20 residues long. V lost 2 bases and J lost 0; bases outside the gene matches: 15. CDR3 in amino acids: CAISEDGTSQTKGSTDTQYF. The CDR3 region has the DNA TGTGCCATCAGTGAGGACGGGACTAGCCAAACCAAAGGAAGCACAGATACGCAGTATTTT.

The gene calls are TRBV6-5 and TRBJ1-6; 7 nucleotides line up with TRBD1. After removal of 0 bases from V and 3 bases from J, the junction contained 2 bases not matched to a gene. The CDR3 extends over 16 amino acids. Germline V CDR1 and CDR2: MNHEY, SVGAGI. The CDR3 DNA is TGTGCCAGCAGTTACTCTGGGGACAGCTATAATTCACCCCTCCACTTT. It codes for CASSYSGDSYNSPLHF.

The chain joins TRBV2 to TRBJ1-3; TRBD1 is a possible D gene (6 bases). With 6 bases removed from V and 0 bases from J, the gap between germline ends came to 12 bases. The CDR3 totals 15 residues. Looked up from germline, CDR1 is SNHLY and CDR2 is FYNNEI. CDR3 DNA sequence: TGTGCCAGCAGGACACAGGGCAGCTCTGGAAACACCATATATTTT. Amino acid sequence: CASRTQGSSGNTIYF.

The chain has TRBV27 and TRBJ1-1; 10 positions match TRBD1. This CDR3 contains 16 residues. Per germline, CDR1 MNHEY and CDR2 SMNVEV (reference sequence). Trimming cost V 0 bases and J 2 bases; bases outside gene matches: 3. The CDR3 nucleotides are TGTGCCAGCAGTTTATCGAGGGACAGGGGAAACACTGAAGCTTTCTTT. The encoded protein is CASSLSRDRGNTEAFF.

The CDR3, as DNA: TGTGCCAGCTCACCGGACAGGACGAACACCGGGGAGCTGTTTTTT. This codes for CASSPDRTNTGELFF. This sequence joins TRBV18 and TRBJ2-2; 7 nucleotides line up with TRBD1. V lost 3 bases, J lost 0 bases, and 1 base stayed unmatched. Germline lookup yields CDR1 KGHSH and CDR2 LQKENI. This CDR3 region has 15 residues.

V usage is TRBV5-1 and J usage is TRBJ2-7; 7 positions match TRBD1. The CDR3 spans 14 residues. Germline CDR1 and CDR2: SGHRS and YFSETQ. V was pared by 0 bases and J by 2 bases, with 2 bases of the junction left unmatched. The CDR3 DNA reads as TGCGCCAGCAGCTTGGATGGGACAGCCTACGAGCAGTACTTC. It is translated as CASSLDGTAYEQYF.

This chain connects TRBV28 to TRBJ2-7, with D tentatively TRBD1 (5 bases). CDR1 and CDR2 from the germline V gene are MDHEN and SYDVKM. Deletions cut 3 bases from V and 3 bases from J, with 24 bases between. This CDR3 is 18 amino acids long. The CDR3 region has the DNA TGTGCCAGCAGTTTTTCCACGGGCCGCGATGGCAGGGTCTACGAGCAGTACTTC. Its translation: CASSFSTGRDGRVYEQYF.

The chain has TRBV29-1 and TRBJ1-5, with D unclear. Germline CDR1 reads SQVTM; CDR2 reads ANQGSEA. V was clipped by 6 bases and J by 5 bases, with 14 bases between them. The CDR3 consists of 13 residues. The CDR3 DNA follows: TGCAGCGTATCAGGATCCGATCATCAGCCCCAGCATTTT. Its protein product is CSVSGSDHQPQHF.

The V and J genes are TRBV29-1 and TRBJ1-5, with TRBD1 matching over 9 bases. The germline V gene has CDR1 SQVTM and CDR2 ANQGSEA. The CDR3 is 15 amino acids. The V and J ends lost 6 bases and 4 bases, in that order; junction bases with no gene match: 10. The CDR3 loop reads CSVASGTGINQPQHF. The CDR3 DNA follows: TGCAGCGTCGCCTCCGGGACAGGGATTAATCAGCCCCAGCATTTT.